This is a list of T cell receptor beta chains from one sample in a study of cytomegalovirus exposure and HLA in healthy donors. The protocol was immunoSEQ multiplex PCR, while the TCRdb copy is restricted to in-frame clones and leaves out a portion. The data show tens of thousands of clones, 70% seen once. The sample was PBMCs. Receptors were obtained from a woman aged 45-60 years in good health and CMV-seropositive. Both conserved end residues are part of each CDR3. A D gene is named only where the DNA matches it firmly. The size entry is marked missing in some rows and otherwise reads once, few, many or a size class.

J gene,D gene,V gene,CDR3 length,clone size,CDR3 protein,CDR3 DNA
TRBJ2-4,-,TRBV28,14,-,CASSLRGGGNIQYF,TGTGCCAGCAGTTTACGGGGAGGGGGAAACATTCAGTACTTC
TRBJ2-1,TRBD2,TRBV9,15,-,CASSVRAGGLNEQFF,TGTGCCAGCAGCGTACGAGCGGGGGGCCTTAATGAGCAGTTCTTC
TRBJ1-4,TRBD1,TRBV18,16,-,CASSHADREANEKLFF,TGTGCCAGCTCACACGCCGACAGGGAAGCTAATGAAAAACTGTTTTTT
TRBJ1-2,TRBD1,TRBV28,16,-,CASSWERTGTSYGYTF,TGTGCCAGCAGTTGGGAAAGGACAGGGACCTCGTATGGCTACACCTTC
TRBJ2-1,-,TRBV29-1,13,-,CSVGEIAYNEQFF,TGCAGCGTTGGGGAGATTGCGTACAATGAGCAGTTCTTC
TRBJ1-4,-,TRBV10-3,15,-,CAISESGLSNEKLFF,TGTGCCATCAGTGAGTCGGGGCTATCTAATGAAAAACTGTTTTTT
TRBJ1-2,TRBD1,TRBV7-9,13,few,CASSKTGVGGYTF,TGTGCCAGCAGCAAGACAGGGGTCGGTGGCTACACCTTC
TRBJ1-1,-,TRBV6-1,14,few,CASSGSRLNTEAFF,TGTGCCAGCAGTGGCTCGAGATTGAACACTGAAGCTTTCTTT
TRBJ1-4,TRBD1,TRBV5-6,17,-,CASSLNARGQVNEKLFF,TGTGCCAGCAGCTTGAATGCTAGGGGGCAGGTTAATGAAAAACTGTTTTTT
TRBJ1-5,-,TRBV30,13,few,CAWSPGGNQPQHF,TGTGCCTGGAGTCCAGGGGGCAATCAGCCCCAGCATTTT
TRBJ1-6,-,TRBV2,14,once,CASSIQGLPAPLHF,TGTGCCAGCAGTATTCAGGGTCTCCCGGCACCCCTCCACTTT
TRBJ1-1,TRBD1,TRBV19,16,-,CASRPWQGERRTEAFF,TGTGCCAGTAGGCCATGGCAGGGGGAAAGGAGAACTGAAGCTTTCTTT
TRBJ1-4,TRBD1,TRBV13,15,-,CASSQGQGLSEKLFF,TGTGCCAGCAGCCAAGGACAGGGTCTTAGTGAAAAACTGTTTTTT
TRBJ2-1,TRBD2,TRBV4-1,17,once,CASSPRTSGSTYNEQFF,TGCGCCAGCAGTCCAAGGACTAGCGGGAGTACCTACAATGAGCAGTTCTTC
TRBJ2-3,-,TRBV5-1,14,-,CASSTIAGTDTQYF,TGCGCCAGCAGTACTATAGCGGGCACAGATACGCAGTATTTT
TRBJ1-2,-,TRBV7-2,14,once,CASSFSPQIYGYTF,TGTGCCAGCAGCTTCTCACCACAGATTTATGGCTACACCTTC
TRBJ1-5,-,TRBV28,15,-,CASSLSQGDAQPQHF,TGTGCCAGCAGTTTAAGTCAGGGTGATGCTCAGCCCCAGCATTTT
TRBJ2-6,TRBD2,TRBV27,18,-,CASSLSRLAGSGANVLTF,TGTGCCAGCAGTTTATCGAGGCTAGCGGGATCTGGGGCCAACGTCCTGACTTTC
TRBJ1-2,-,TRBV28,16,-,CASTPGSTGGRHGYTF,TGTGCCAGCACCCCGGGTTCGACAGGCGGCAGGCATGGCTACACCTTC
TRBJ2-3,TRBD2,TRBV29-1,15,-,CSVGPAGGPVDTQYF,TGCAGCGTTGGTCCAGCGGGAGGTCCTGTAGATACGCAGTATTTT
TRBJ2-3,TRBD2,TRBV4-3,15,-,CASSQGLAESDTQYF,TGCGCCAGCAGCCAAGGCCTAGCGGAATCAGATACGCAGTATTTT
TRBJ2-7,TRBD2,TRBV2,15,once,CASSLGLAVSYEQYF,TGTGCCAGCAGCCTCGGACTAGCGGTCTCCTACGAGCAGTACTTC
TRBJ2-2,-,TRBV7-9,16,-,CASSSRGQQNTGELFF,TGTGCCAGCAGCTCCAGAGGACAGCAGAACACCGGGGAGCTGTTTTTT
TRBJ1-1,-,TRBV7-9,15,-,CASSDGMRIDTEAFF,TGTGCCAGCAGCGACGGTATGAGGATCGACACTGAAGCTTTCTTT
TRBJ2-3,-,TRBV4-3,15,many,CASSFGTGLTDTQYF,TGCGCCAGCAGTTTCGGGACTGGGCTCACAGATACGCAGTATTTT
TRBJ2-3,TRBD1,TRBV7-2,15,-,CASSWKGGHTDTQYF,TGTGCCAGCTCTTGGAAAGGGGGCCACACAGATACGCAGTATTTT
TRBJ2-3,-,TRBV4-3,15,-,CASSQGNSRTDTQYF,TGCGCCAGCAGCCAAGGTAATAGCCGCACAGATACGCAGTATTTT
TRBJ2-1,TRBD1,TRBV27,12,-,CATGDRANEQFF,TGTGCCACCGGGGACAGGGCCAATGAGCAGTTCTTC
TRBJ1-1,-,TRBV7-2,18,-,CASSLIKWVVGASTEAFF,TGTGCCAGCAGCTTGATAAAGTGGGTAGTGGGGGCGAGCACTGAAGCTTTCTTT
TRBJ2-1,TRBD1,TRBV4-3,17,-,CASSQALGQGVYNEQFF,TGCGCCAGCAGCCAAGCCCTGGGACAGGGGGTATACAATGAGCAGTTCTTC
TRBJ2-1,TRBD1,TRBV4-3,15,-,CASSQETGDYNEQFF,TGCGCCAGCAGCCAAGAGACAGGGGACTACAATGAGCAGTTCTTC
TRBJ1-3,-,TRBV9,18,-,CASSVAQLGGFSGNTIYF,TGTGCCAGCAGCGTGGCACAACTGGGGGGGTTCTCTGGAAACACCATATATTTT
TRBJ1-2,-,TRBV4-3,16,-,CASSQGFIPESYGYTF,TGCGCCAGCAGCCAAGGATTCATACCGGAGTCCTATGGCTACACCTTC
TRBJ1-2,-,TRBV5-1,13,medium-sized,CASSLGSGVGYTF,TGCGCCAGCAGCTTGGGGTCAGGGGTTGGCTACACCTTC
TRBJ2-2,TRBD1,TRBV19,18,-,CASSIQQSRGLGTGELFF,TGTGCCAGTAGTATCCAACAATCCAGGGGGTTGGGGACCGGGGAGCTGTTTTTT
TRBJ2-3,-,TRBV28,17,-,CASSPRGVTLGMNTQYF,TGTGCCAGCAGTCCCCGGGGAGTCACCCTCGGAATGAATACGCAGTATTTT
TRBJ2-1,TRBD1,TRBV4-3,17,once,CASSHRQGVSSYNEQFF,TGCGCCAGCAGCCACCGACAGGGGGTCAGCTCCTACAATGAGCAGTTCTTC
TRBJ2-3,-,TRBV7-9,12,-,CASEQGSDTQYF,TGTGCCAGCGAACAGGGCTCAGATACGCAGTATTTT
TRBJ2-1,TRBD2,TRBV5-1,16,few,CASRGLAGGPGNEQFF,TGCGCCAGCAGGGGACTAGCGGGAGGGCCCGGTAATGAGCAGTTCTTC
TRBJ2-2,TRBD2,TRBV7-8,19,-,CASSLAAGTSGRITGELFF,TGTGCCAGCAGCTTAGCTGCCGGGACTAGCGGGAGAATCACCGGGGAGCTGTTTTTT
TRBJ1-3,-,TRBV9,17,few,CASSVGGAGLIGNTIYF,TGTGCCAGCAGCGTAGGGGGCGCCGGGCTCATAGGAAACACCATATATTTT
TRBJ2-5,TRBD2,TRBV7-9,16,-,CASSPNRDYVQETQYF,TGTGCCAGCAGCCCGAACCGGGACTACGTACAAGAGACCCAGTACTTC
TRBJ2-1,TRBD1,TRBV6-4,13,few,CASSAQGINEQFF,TGTGCCAGCAGTGCACAGGGGATCAATGAGCAGTTCTTC
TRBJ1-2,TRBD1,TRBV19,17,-,CASSPQAGTGNNYGYTF,TGTGCCAGTAGTCCCCAAGCCGGGACAGGGAATAACTATGGCTACACCTTC
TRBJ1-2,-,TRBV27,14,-,CATKIQGQGYGYTF,TGTGCCACCAAGATCCAGGGGCAGGGCTATGGCTACACCTTC
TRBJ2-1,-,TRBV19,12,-,CASSLVPLIVFF,TGTGCCAGTAGTCTAGTCCCGTTGATAGTGTTCTTC
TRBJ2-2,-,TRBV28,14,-,CASSLSGDTGELFF,TGTGCCAGCAGTTTATCAGGGGATACCGGGGAGCTGTTTTTT